The source of this TCR beta chain is a study of T cells expressing NK-cell markers. cDNA encoding TCR beta was synthesized via 5'RACE template switching incorporating UMIs. Following a re-call of the 5' RACE reads, TCRdb has one entry per CDR3 protein and lacks DNA. The listing records roughly 160,000 distinct CDR3 sequences. In germline, CDR1 is SEHNR, CDR2 FQNEAQ (reference sequence). CDR3 length: 16 residues. The sequence derives from a man aged 18 to 69 in good health. Sequencing was done on a sample of blood T cells: a sorted CD56 or NKG2C T cell subset, CD4+ or CD8+ T cells, or bulk PBMC T cells (not recorded which). The J gene is TRBJ2-5, the V gene TRBV7-9; TCRdb indicates TRBD1, and absent DNA this call remains unverified. The CDR3 loop is CASSFEGADYQETQYF.